What follows describes a single TCR beta chain. Its antigen is not known. As originally analysed: Filtering of immunoSEQ junctional sequences could not match full-length read filtering. The protocol was immunoSEQ multiplex PCR, while the TCRdb copy is restricted to in-frame clones and leaves out a portion. The DNA gave D and trimming, while V, J and clone size come from that table. The table shows 300,000 or so clones, with around 67% occurring only once. The sample originates from a study of shared clonotypes between healthy human individuals. Regarding the study as a whole: Non-shared clonotypes had lower generation probabilities than those shared by all four donors. Sequencing depth was a factor that was expected to affect clonotype sharing among donors.

The ends were cut back, 6 bases at V and 1 base at J, with 9 bases in the middle. Germline-derived CDR1 and CDR2 are MNHEY and SVGAGI. The CDR3 spans 13 residues. This sequence joins TRBV6-5 and TRBJ1-1, with a tentative D call TRBD1 (6 bases). The sample comprised memory CD4+ T cells sorted from blood. Described subset: CD45RA-negative fraction. This clonotype was sampled from a young man in good health. The CDR3 reads CASSPRGNTEAFF. The CDR3 region has the DNA TGTGCCAGCAGCCCCAGGGGGAACACTGAAGCTTTCTTT.